This T cell receptor beta chain originates from a study of long-term antiretroviral therapy in people with HIV. Findings and limits, study-wide: Repertoires from HIV showed CDR3 length ranges narrower than those of controls. There were no data on ART adherence, viral resistance or therapy changes, a gap that limits inferences about post-ART repertoire changes.

Remarks on this clone: What it recognizes is unknown.

It was version v3.0 of the immunoSEQ assay that was run at survey level. The protocol was immunoSEQ multiplex PCR, while the TCRdb copy is restricted to in-frame clones and leaves out a portion. The data show under 30,000 clones, 80% to 90% seen once. With 6 bases clipped from V and 8 bases from J, the junction kept 7 bases outside the gene matches. The CDR3 has 14 amino acids. The germline V gene has CDR1 MNHNS and CDR2 SASEGT. This chain uses TRBV6-1 with TRBJ1-4; 9 nucleotides align to TRBD1. The TCR originated in a man between 45 and 60 years old with HIV. The sequencing used unsorted PBMCs, collected 1.8 years before starting antiretroviral therapy. CDR3 amino acids: CASRQGANGEKLFF. DNA of the CDR3: TGTGCCAGCAGACAGGGGGCGAATGGCGAAAAACTGTTTTTT.